These 2 T cell receptor beta chains came from one sample sequenced in a study of cytotoxic CD8 clonotypes in ibrutinib-treated CLL. Sequenced by immunoSEQ multiplex PCR; TCRdb stores in-frame clones only, minus some. The sample contains about 160,000 clones, roughly 80% of which appear only once. The sequenced sample was PBMCs, obtained after 12 months of ibrutinib treatment. Receptors were obtained from a human donor with chronic lymphocytic leukemia.

The CDR3, as DNA: TGCAGCGTTCGGGGCAGCCAAGAGACCCAGTACTTC. It encodes CSVRGSQETQYF. V is TRBV29-1 and J is TRBJ2-5, with D perhaps being TRBD1 or TRBD2 (5 bases each). The V gene lost 5 bases and the J gene lost 1 base, with 8 bases spanning the gap. This CDR3 comprises 12 residues. CDR1 is SQVTM, CDR2 ANQGSEA, per germline.

The chain recombines TRBV19 with TRBJ2-2; no clear D gene. Trimming stripped 3 bases from V and 7 bases from J, with 21 bases between. CDR1 is LNHDA, CDR2 SQIVND, per germline (reference sequence). The CDR3 is 17 residues long. CDR3 nucleotide sequence: TGTGCCAGTAGTATTTCGCGGCGAACCCTGACTGGCGGGGAGCTGTTTTTT. Residues: CASSISRRTLTGGELFF.